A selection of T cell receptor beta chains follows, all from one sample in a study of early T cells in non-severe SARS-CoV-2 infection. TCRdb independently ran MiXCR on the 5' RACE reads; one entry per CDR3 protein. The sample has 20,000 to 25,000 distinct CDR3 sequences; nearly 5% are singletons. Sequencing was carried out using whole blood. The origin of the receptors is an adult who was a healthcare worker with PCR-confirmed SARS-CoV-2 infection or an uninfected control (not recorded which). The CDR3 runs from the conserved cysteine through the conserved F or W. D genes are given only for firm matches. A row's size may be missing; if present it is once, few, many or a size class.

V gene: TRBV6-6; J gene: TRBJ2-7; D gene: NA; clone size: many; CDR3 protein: CASASRLDEQYF; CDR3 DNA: TGTGCATCGGCTAGCCGTTTGGACGAGCAGTACTTC
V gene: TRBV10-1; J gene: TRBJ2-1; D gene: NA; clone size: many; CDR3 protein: CASSDRGNGLNEQFF; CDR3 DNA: TGCGCCAGCAGTGACCGGGGAAATGGGTTGAATGAGCAGTTCTTC
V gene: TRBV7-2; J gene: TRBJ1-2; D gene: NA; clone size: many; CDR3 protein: CASSLGHINYGYTF; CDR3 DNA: TGTGCCAGCAGCCTGGGACACATCAACTATGGCTACACCTTC
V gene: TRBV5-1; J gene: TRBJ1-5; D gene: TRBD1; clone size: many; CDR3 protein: CASSAWTGGQPQHF; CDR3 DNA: TGCGCCAGCAGCGCTTGGACAGGGGGCCAGCCCCAGCATTTT
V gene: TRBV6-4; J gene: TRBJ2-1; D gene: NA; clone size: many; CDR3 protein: CASSDLGTPIGEQFF; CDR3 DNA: TGTGCCAGCAGTGACTTGGGAACCCCAATTGGTGAGCAGTTCTTC
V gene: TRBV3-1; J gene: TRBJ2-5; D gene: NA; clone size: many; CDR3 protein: CASSPPDQGRKTQYF; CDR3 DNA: TGTGCCAGCAGCCCCCCGGACCAGGGGAGAAAGACCCAGTACTTC
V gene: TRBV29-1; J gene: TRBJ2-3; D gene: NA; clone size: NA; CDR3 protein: CSVNVGATDTQYF; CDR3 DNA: TGCAGCGTTAATGTAGGGGCCACAGATACGCAGTATTTT
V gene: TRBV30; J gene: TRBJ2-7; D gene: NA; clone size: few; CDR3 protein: CAWRTRSSYEQYF; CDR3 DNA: TGTGCCTGGAGGACAAGGAGCTCCTACGAGCAGTACTTC
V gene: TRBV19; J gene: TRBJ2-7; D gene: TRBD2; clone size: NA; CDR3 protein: CASSPQREGRTYEQYF; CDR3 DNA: TGTGCCAGTAGTCCACAAAGGGAGGGGAGAACCTACGAGCAGTACTTC
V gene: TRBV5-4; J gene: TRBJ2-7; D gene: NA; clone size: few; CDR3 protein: CASSLEGGNYEQYF; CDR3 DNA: TGTGCCAGCAGCTTGGAAGGGGGGAACTACGAGCAGTACTTC
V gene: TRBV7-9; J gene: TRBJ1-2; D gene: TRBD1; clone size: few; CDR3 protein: CASSWGQLYGYTF; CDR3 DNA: TGTGCCAGCAGCTGGGGACAGCTCTATGGCTACACCTTC
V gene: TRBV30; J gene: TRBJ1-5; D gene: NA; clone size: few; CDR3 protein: CAWSVNRTPYSNQPQHF; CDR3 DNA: TGTGCCTGGAGTGTAAATAGGACACCCTATAGCAATCAGCCCCAGCATTTT
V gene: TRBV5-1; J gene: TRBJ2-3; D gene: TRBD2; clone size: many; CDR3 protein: CASSYLAGADPSTDTQYF; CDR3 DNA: TGCGCCAGCAGCTATTTAGCGGGGGCCGACCCTAGCACAGATACGCAGTATTTT
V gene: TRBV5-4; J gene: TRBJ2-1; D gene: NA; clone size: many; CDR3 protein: CASSLPGLEDNEQFF; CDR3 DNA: TGTGCCAGCAGCTTGCCCGGGCTTGAAGACAATGAGCAGTTCTTC
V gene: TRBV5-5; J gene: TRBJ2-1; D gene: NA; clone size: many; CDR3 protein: CASSLGAGSYNEQFF; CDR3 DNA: TGTGCCAGCAGCTTGGGTGCAGGGTCGTACAATGAGCAGTTCTTC
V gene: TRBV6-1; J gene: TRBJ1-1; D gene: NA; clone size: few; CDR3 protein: CASSVGAPNTEAFF; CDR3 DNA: TGTGCCAGCAGTGTTGGGGCCCCGAACACTGAAGCTTTCTTT
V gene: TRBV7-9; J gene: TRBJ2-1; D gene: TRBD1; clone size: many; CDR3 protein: CASSLTGTVLSNEQFF; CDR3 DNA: TGTGCCAGCAGCTTAACCGGGACAGTCCTCTCCAATGAGCAGTTCTTC
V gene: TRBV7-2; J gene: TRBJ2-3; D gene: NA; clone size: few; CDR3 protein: CASSLGGPGDTQYF; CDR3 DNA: TGTGCCAGCAGCTTGGGGGGGCCGGGAGATACGCAGTATTTT
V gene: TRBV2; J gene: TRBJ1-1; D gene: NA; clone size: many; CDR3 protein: CASLKELMNTEAFF; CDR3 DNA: TGTGCCAGCCTTAAGGAGCTCATGAACACTGAAGCTTTCTTT
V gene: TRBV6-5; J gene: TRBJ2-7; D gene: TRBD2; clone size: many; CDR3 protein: CASQWTSGTYEQYF; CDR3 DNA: TGTGCCAGCCAATGGACTAGCGGAACGTACGAGCAGTACTTC
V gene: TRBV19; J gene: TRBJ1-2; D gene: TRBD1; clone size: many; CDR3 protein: CASRTDRAYLDSNYGYTF; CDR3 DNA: TGTGCCAGTAGAACTGACAGGGCCTACCTTGACTCTAACTATGGCTACACCTTC
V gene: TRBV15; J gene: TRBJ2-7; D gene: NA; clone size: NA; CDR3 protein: CATSRDFGGAGEQYF; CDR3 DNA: TGTGCCACCAGCAGAGATTTCGGAGGCGCTGGCGAGCAGTACTTC
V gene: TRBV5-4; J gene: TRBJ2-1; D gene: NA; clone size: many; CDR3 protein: CASSLAGLGYNEQFF; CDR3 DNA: TGTGCCAGCAGCTTGGCGGGGTTAGGTTACAATGAGCAGTTCTTC
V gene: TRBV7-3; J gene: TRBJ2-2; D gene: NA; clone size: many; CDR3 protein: CASSLPGSVTGELFF; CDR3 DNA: TGTGCCAGCAGCTTGCCAGGGTCAGTCACCGGGGAGCTGTTTTTT
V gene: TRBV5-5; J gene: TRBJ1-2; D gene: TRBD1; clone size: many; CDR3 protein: CASSSQGGRSGYTF; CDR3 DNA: TGTGCCAGCAGCTCTCAGGGGGGACGTAGTGGCTACACCTTC
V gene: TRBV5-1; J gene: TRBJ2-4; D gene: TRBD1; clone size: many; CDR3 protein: CASSPVTGSAKNIQYF; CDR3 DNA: TGCGCCAGCAGCCCCGTGACAGGGTCCGCCAAAAACATTCAGTACTTC
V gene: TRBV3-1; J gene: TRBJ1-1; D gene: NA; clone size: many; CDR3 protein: CASSQANSLNTEAFF; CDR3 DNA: TGTGCCAGCAGCCAAGCCAACAGCTTGAACACTGAAGCTTTCTTT
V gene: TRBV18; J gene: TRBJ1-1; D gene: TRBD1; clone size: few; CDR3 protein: CASSPLARTGEAFF; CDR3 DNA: TGTGCCAGCTCACCACTAGCACGGACAGGAGAAGCTTTCTTT